In this sample, the clone carrying this TCR beta chain turned up a few times. Its target is unknown. Per germline, CDR1 SGDLS and CDR2 YYNGEE. V lost 3 bases, J lost 1 base, and 6 bases stayed unmatched. The CDR3 is 16 residues long. Diagnostic decisions used clinical symptoms, serum thyroxine and TRAb, thyroid ultrasound and orbital computed tomography. This specimen comes from a study of T cells in Graves' hyperthyroidism and ophthalmopathy. Study-wide context: Prior to any treatment, at the point of initial diagnosis, peripheral blood was collected. Study-level points and caveats: Also found in blood were most expanded thyroid clonotypes above 0.001.

RNA transcripts served as the template for amplifying TCR beta CDR3 regions. The HTBI primer set was used in a first-round RT-PCR of the TCR CDR3. One entry per CDR3 protein, called by TCRdb with MiXCR from the multiplex PCR reads. The data show about 560,000 distinct CDR3 sequences, over 15% seen once. The sample comprised blood. This TCR was recovered from a woman under 30 with Graves' hyperthyroidism. This chain links TRBV9 with TRBJ2-2; TRBD1 matches 7 bases. CDR3 DNA: TGTGCCAGCAGCGGCCCGCGACAGGGGAACACCGGGGAGCTGTTTTTT. Translation: CASSGPRQGNTGELFF. The full variable domain, in which reference TRBV9 and TRBJ2-2 provide the parts outside the CDR3, is DSGVTQTPKHLITATGQRVTLRCSPRSGDLSVYWYQQSLDQGLQFLIQYYNGEERAKGNILERFSAQQFPDLHSELNLSSLELGDSALYFCASSGPRQGNTGELFFGEGSRLTVL.